This TCR beta chain was obtained from a study of cytomegalovirus exposure and HLA in healthy donors. The germline gives CDR1 SGHRS, CDR2 YFSETQ. The CDR3 runs to 15 residues. The V and J ends lost 7 bases and 1 base respectively, with 15 bases between them. Points from the study as a whole: In a later analysis, HLA-C alleles had the fewest associated TCRs, DRB1 alleles the most.

The study ran its PCR with 60 Vbeta and 13 Jbeta primers. Repertoires were generated with immunoSEQ multiplex PCR, while TCRdb's copy carries only in-frame clones and drops some. The sample lists around 140,000 clones, over 75% occurring once. About this clone: Its specificity is not known.

V gene TRBV5-1 combines with J gene TRBJ1-3, with TRBD1 as a possible D gene (5 bases). The sequence was obtained from a male donor in good health and CMV-seropositive. The sample comprised PBMCs. The CDR3 DNA reads TGCGCCAGCTCTCCGGAGGGGTCTTCTGGAAACACCATATATTTT. It translates to CASSPEGSSGNTIYF.